Below, 27 T cell receptor beta chains from the same sample are listed, as sequenced in a study of blood T cell repertoires in COVID-19. The assay was immunoSEQ multiplex PCR, and TCRdb's table has in-frame clones only and misses some. The table lists about 160,000 clones, approximately 82% of them singletons. Material for sequencing was peripheral blood. The receptors derive from a woman of 80 years or more with active or convalescent COVID-19.

This chain's CDR3 is CASSLMGGQFEAFF. DNA of the CDR3: TGTGCCAGCAGCTTAATGGGGGGACAGTTTGAAGCTTTCTTT. V is TRBV7-9 and J is TRBJ1-1; 7 bases agree with TRBD1. The CDR3 runs 14 residues. Per germline, CDR1 SEHNR and CDR2 FQNEAQ (reference sequence). The V gene end was trimmed by 2 bases and the J gene end by 7 bases; junction bases not matched to a gene: 7.

V and J are TRBV7-9 and TRBJ1-1; possible D gene TRBD1, 5 bases. CDR3 length: 14 amino acids. Per the germline V gene, CDR1 is SEHNR and CDR2 is FQNEAQ (reference sequence). V gave up 2 bases and J gave up 1 base, with 8 bases separating them. The CDR3 nucleotides are TGTGCCAGCAGCTTACAGGGTACGAACACTGAAGCTTTCTTT. This sequence encodes CASSLQGTNTEAFF.

The rearrangement joins TRBV24-1 to TRBJ2-2, with D possibly matching TRBD2 (5 bases). Germline assignment: CDR1 KGHDR and CDR2 SFDVKD. This CDR3 region has 15 residues. Deletions cut 5 bases from V and 6 bases from J, with 15 bases between. CDR3 DNA sequence: TGTGCCACCAGTGCCCCAGGACTGTCGGCCGGGGAGCTGTTTTTT. Amino acids: CATSAPGLSAGELFF.

This clone occurred a few times. The gene calls are TRBV9 and TRBJ2-1; 8 positions match TRBD1. The CDR3 spans 16 residues. Germline trimming cut 4 bases from V and 0 bases from J; bases unmatched to any gene: 6. Looked up from germline, CDR1 is SGDLS and CDR2 is YYNGEE. The chain's CDR3 is CASSPRGQGSYNEQFF. In DNA, the CDR3 is TGTGCCAGCAGCCCACGAGGACAGGGCTCCTACAATGAGCAGTTCTTC.

This clone was recorded once. The chain uses TRBV18 and TRBJ2-5; 12 positions agree with TRBD1. The germline V gene encodes CDR1 KGHSH and CDR2 LQKENI. This CDR3 spans 17 amino acids. The junction had 12 bases not matched to a gene; V was cut back by 0 bases and J by 10 bases. The CDR3 DNA reads as TGTGCCAGCTCACCACCGGTTCGGGACAGGGGGCTCCGCGACCAGTACTTC. Translated: CASSPPVRDRGLRDQYF.

This chain connects TRBV7-8 to TRBJ2-5; possible D gene TRBD1, 5 bases. V was shortened by 1 base and J by 3 bases, with 6 bases between the two germline ends. The CDR3 totals 13 residues. CDR1 and CDR2 (germline): SGHVS, FQNEAQ. The CDR3 bases are TGTGCCAGCAGCTTAGGACAGAAAGAGACCCAGTACTTC. The encoded protein is CASSLGQKETQYF. Combining the CDR3 with reference TRBV7-8 and TRBJ2-5 gives the whole variable domain GAGVSQSPRYKVAKRGQDVALRCDPISGHVSLFWYQQALGQGPEFLTYFQNEAQLDKSGLPSDRFFAERPEGSVSTLKIQRTQQEDSAVYLCASSLGQKETQYFGPGTRLLVL.

The rearrangement joins TRBV27 to TRBJ1-4, with a tentative D call TRBD1 (5 bases). Trimming took off 3 bases at V and 2 bases at J, with 10 bases between the two ends. This CDR3 comprises 15 residues. Germline V gene lookup returns CDR1 MNHEY and CDR2 SMNVEV (reference sequence). CDR3 in amino acids: CASSFLGGTNEKLFF. The CDR3 nucleotides read TGTGCCAGCAGTTTTCTCGGGGGGACTAATGAAAAACTGTTTTTT. Together with reference TRBV27 and TRBJ1-4, the CDR3 gives the full variable domain: EAQVTQNPRYLITVTGKKLTVTCSQNMNHEYMSWYRQDPGLGLRQIYYSMNVEVTDKGDVPEGYKVSRKEKRNFPLILESPSPNQTSLYFCASSFLGGTNEKLFFGSGTQLSVL.

V usage is TRBV4-1 and J usage is TRBJ2-1, with D tentatively TRBD2 (5 bases). This CDR3 region has 14 residues. Trimming took off 2 bases at V and 2 bases at J, with 7 bases between the two ends. CDR1 and CDR2 (germline): MGHRA, YSYEKL. The CDR3 region is CASSQPGTYNEQFF. CDR3 nucleotide sequence: TGCGCCAGCAGCCAACCCGGGACCTACAATGAGCAGTTCTTC.

The chain links TRBV15 to TRBJ2-7; tentative D call: TRBD1 (6 bases). The length of the CDR3 is 15 residues. Trimming removed 0 bases from V and 5 bases from J, with 14 bases in between. Per germline, CDR1 LNHNV and CDR2 YYDKDF (reference sequence). The CDR3 region has the DNA TGTGCCACCAGCAGAGATTTTAGGGGGTCGGACGAGCAGTACTTC. Protein product: CATSRDFRGSDEQYF.

V gene TRBV5-8 combines with J gene TRBJ2-5; 10 bases align to TRBD1. Germline lookup yields CDR1 SGHTS and CDR2 YDEGEE. V shed 4 bases, J shed 4 bases, and the junction held 7 bases outside the gene matches. The CDR3 spans 15 residues. In nucleotides, the CDR3 is TGTGCCAGCAGCCCCCGCTGGGACAGGGGAGAGACCCAGTACTTC. It codes for CASSPRWDRGETQYF.

The chain has TRBV7-3 and TRBJ2-1, with 13 nucleotides matching TRBD2. Germline loops: CDR1 SGHTA, CDR2 FQGTGA. This CDR3 comprises 16 residues. J lost 7 bases, V lost 4 bases, and 7 bases had no gene match. CDR3 protein: CASSSRTSGSKNEQFF. DNA of the CDR3: TGTGCCAGCAGCTCCCGGACTAGCGGGAGTAAAAATGAGCAGTTCTTC.

The V call is TRBV3-1 (or the pseudogene TRBV3-2), the J call TRBJ2-3, with 9 nucleotides matching TRBD1. V trimming: 4 bases; J trimming: 9 bases; junction bases outside the gene matches: 8. The CDR3 sequence is 14 residues long. The V gene's germline CDR1 is LGHDT and CDR2 YNNKEL (reference sequence). The CDR3 DNA reads as TGTGCCAGCAGCCCCCTCCTCGGGACAGGGACGCAGTATTTT. Protein product: CASSPLLGTGTQYF.

The V gene is TRBV18, the J gene TRBJ2-5; D unresolved. CDR3 length equals 14 residues. CDR1 and CDR2 (germline): KGHSH, LQKENI. V lost 1 base and J lost 4, with 10 bases in between. CDR3 region: CASSPRTDPETQYF. CDR3 in DNA: TGTGCCAGCTCACCACGCACAGACCCAGAGACCCAGTACTTC.

The chain links TRBV24-1 to TRBJ2-3; perhaps TRBD2 as D (6 bases). This CDR3 region has 16 residues. V shed 1 base and J shed 1 base, with 11 bases lying between them. CDR1 KGHDR and CDR2 SFDVKD come from the germline V gene. CDR3 sequence reads: CATSDLGRDRTDTQYF. DNA of the CDR3: TGTGCCACCAGTGATTTAGGGCGGGACCGCACAGATACGCAGTATTTT.

This chain joins TRBV18 and TRBJ2-2, with TRBD2 matching 8 bases. J gave up 5 bases and V 4 bases, and 3 bases lay outside the gene matches. The length of the CDR3 is 14 residues. Per germline, CDR1 KGHSH and CDR2 LQKENI. The CDR3 DNA follows: TGTGCCAGCTCACTATCTAGCGGGACCGGGGAGCTGTTTTTT. This translates into CASSLSSGTGELFF.

The rearrangement uses TRBV19 and TRBJ1-5, with D hard to call. CDR3 length: 16 residues. Trimming took 2 bases from V and 6 from J, leaving 17 bases between them. Per germline, CDR1 LNHDA and CDR2 SQIVND (reference sequence). The CDR3 nucleotides are TGTGCCAGTAGTATACAGGACGCGGGGATTACTCAGCCCCAGCATTTT. This translates into CASSIQDAGITQPQHF. Based on the CDR3 plus reference TRBV19 and TRBJ1-5, the full variable domain is DGGITQSPKYLFRKEGQNVTLSCEQNLNHDAMYWYRQDPGQGLRLIYYSQIVNDFQKGDIAEGYSVSREKKESFPLTVTSAQKNPTAFYLCASSIQDAGITQPQHFGDGTRLSIL.

This chain connects TRBV9 to TRBJ1-6; TRBD1 agrees at 8 bases. Trimming cost V 4 bases and J 7 bases; bases outside gene matches: 7. Germline V gives CDR1 SGDLS, CDR2 YYNGEE. This CDR3 spans 15 amino acids. CDR3 coding DNA: TGTGCCAGCAGCCCCAGGACAGGGACCAATTCACCCCTCCACTTT. Encoded protein: CASSPRTGTNSPLHF.

This chain joins TRBV5-1 and TRBJ2-3; D ambiguous. The length of the CDR3 is 12 residues. The V gene lost 3 bases and the J gene lost 2 bases, with 4 bases spanning the gap. The V gene's germline CDR1 is SGHRS and CDR2 YFSETQ. The CDR3 DNA is TGCGCCAGCAGCTCAAACACAGATACGCAGTATTTT. It codes for CASSSNTDTQYF. Looking up the rest from reference TRBV5-1 and TRBJ2-3 gives the full variable domain: KAGVTQTPRYLIKTRGQQVTLSCSPISGHRSVSWYQQTPGQGLQFLFEYFSETQRNKGNFPGRFSGRQFSNSRSEMNVSTLELGDSALYLCASSSNTDTQYFGPGTRLTVL.

The chain has TRBV5-1 and TRBJ1-1; perhaps TRBD1 as D (5 bases). This CDR3 spans 15 amino acids. V shed 2 bases and J shed 1 base, with 12 bases lying between them. Germline V gives CDR1 SGHRS, CDR2 YFSETQ. CDR3: CASSFGGVENTEAFF. The DNA of the CDR3 is TGCGCCAGCAGCTTCGGAGGGGTAGAGAACACTGAAGCTTTCTTT.

This clone has more than one count but fewer than ten. CDR3 region: CASSLVGGSQLGQYF. In DNA, the CDR3 is TGCGCCAGCAGCTTGGTTGGCGGGAGTCAGCTAGGGCAGTACTTC. V gene TRBV5-1 combines with J gene TRBJ2-5, with 7 bases that match TRBD2. The CDR3 runs 15 residues. Losses at the gene ends were 0 bases for V and 11 bases for J; bases not matched to a gene: 13. Germline V gene sequence: CDR1 SGHRS, CDR2 YFSETQ.

This CDR3 is CASSFDRNYGYTF. CDR3 DNA sequence: TGTGCCAGCAGTTTCGACAGAAACTATGGCTACACCTTC. J is TRBJ1-2 and V is TRBV6-5; D may be TRBD1 (5 bases). This CDR3 spans 13 amino acids. The germline V and J ends were trimmed by 4 bases and 2 bases, with 8 bases remaining between them. Germline V lookup: CDR1 MNHEY, CDR2 SVGAGI.

The chain links TRBV21-1 to TRBJ2-7; TRBD2 reflects the table's D call only, with no check against the DNA. TRBV21-1 is recorded as a pseudogene. This CDR3 comprises 13 residues. The CDR3 DNA reads TGTGCCAGCAGCCCCAGGAGGACCTACGAGCAGTACTTC. Amino acids: CASSPRRTYEQYF.

The CDR3: CASRGPGTVNTGELFF. The CDR3 region has the DNA TGTGCCAGTAGAGGCCCCGGGACAGTGAACACCGGGGAGCTGTTTTTT. The chain uses TRBV2 and TRBJ2-2, with 7 bases identical to TRBD1. The CDR3 length is 16 residues. V dropped 9 bases and J dropped 1; count of bases not matched to a gene: 11. CDR1 and CDR2 (germline): SNHLY, FYNNEI.

The rearrangement links TRBV25-1 to TRBJ1-1; TRBD1 matches at 7 bases. From germline, CDR1 is MGHDK and CDR2 SYGVNS. V lost 6 bases and J lost 4; bases outside the gene matches: 11. This CDR3 has 15 amino acids. CDR3 sequence: CASRETGARGTEAFF. In nucleotides, the CDR3 is TGTGCCAGCAGAGAAACAGGGGCCAGGGGCACTGAAGCTTTCTTT.

The chain carries TRBV6-1 and TRBJ2-1; D remains ambiguous. This CDR3 is 15 amino acids long. Germline CDR1 MNHNS, CDR2 SASEGT. V lost 1 base and J 0 bases, leaving 7 bases between the germline ends. The CDR3 nucleotides are TGTGCCAGCAGTGAAGGCTTCTACTCCTACAATGAGCAGTTCTTC. It is translated as CASSEGFYSYNEQFF.

The chain couples TRBV3-1 (or the pseudogene TRBV3-2) to TRBJ2-2, with 12 bases matching TRBD2. With V trimmed by 1 base and J by 6 bases, 9 bases remained unmatched. CDR1 is LGHDT, CDR2 YNNKEL, per germline (reference sequence). The CDR3 totals 18 residues. CDR3 sequence: CASSQVGTSGPTAGELFF. For the CDR3, the DNA is TGTGCCAGCAGCCAAGTTGGGACTAGCGGGCCCACTGCCGGGGAGCTGTTTTTT.

Only a few counts were recorded for this clone. The chain joins TRBV7-9 to TRBJ2-7; D is unclear. Trimming left V 7 bases short and J 1 base short, with 8 bases between. The CDR3 is 12 residues long. Germline V gene lookup returns CDR1 SEHNR and CDR2 FQNEAQ (reference sequence). The CDR3 DNA reads TGTGCCAGCACCCCCGGGTCCTACGAGCAGTACTTC. This gives the protein CASTPGSYEQYF.